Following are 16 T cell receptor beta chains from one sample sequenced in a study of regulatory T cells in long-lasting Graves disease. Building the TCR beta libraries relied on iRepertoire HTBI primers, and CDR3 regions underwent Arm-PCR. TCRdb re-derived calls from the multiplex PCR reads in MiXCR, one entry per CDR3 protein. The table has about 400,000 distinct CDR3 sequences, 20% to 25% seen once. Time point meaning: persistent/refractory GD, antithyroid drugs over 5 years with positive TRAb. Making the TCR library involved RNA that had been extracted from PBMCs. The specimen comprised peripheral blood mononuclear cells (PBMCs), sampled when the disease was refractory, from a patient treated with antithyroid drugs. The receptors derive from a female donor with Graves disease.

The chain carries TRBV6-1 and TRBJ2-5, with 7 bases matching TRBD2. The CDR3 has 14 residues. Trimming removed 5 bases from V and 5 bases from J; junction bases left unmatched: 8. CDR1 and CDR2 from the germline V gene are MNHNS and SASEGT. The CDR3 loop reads CASSHGGSRETQYF. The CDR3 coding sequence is TGTGCCAGCAGTCACGGCGGGAGTAGGGAGACCCAGTACTTC.

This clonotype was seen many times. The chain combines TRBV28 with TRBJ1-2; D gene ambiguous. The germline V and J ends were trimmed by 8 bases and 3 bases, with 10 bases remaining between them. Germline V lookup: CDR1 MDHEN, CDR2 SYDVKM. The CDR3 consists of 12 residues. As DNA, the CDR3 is TGTGCCAGCGGAATTGGCCACTATGGCTACACCTTC. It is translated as CASGIGHYGYTF.

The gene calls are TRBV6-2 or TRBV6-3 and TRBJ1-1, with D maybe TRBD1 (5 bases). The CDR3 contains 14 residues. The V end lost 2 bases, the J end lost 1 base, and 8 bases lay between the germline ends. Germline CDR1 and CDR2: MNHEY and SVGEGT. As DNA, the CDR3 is TGTGCCAGCAGTTACCAGGGTTCGAACACTGAAGCTTTCTTT. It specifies CASSYQGSNTEAFF.

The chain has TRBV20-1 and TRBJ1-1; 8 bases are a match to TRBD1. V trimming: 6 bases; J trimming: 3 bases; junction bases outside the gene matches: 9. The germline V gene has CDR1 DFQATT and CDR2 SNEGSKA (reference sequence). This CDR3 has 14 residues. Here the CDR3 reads CSALDRESYTEAFF. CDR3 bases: TGCAGTGCACTGGACAGGGAATCGTACACTGAAGCTTTCTTT.

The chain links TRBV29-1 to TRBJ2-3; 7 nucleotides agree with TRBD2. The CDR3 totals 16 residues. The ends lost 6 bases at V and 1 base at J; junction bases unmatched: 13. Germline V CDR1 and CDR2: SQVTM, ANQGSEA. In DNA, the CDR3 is TGCAGCGTATACCGGGACTATACAAAAGGCACAGATACGCAGTATTTT. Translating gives CSVYRDYTKGTDTQYF.

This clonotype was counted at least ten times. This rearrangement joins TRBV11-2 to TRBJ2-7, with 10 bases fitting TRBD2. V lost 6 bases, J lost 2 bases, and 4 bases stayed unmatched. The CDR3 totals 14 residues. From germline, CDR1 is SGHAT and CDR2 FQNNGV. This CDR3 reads CASSFGTSAYEQYF. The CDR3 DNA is TGTGCCAGCAGTTTTGGGACTAGCGCCTACGAGCAGTACTTC.

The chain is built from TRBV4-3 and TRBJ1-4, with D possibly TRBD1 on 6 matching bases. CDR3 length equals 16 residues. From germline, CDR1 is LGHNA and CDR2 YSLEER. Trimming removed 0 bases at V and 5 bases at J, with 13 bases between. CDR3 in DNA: TGCGCCAGCAGCCAAGACTTCCTCCAGGGGAATGAAAAACTGTTTTTT. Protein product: CASSQDFLQGNEKLFF.

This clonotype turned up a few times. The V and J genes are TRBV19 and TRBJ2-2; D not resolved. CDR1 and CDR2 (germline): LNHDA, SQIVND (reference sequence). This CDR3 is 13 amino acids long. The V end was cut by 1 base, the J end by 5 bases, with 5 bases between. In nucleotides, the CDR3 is TGTGCCAGTAGTATAGTCCTTACCGGGGAGCTGTTTTTT. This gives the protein CASSIVLTGELFF.

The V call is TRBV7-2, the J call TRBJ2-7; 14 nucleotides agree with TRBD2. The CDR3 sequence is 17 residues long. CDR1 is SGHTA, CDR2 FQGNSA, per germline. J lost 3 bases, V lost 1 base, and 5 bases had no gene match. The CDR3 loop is CASSLEVGLAGVYEQYF. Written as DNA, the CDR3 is TGTGCCAGCAGCTTAGAAGTGGGACTAGCGGGGGTCTACGAGCAGTACTTC.

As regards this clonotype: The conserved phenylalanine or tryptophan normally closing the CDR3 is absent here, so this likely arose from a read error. This CDR3 is CASSRGVPEAFS. The CDR3 DNA sequence: TGTGCCAGCAGTCGTGGGGTCCCTGAAGCTTTCTCT. V and J are TRBV28 and TRBJ1-1, with D unclear. The CDR3 has 12 residues. The germline V gene has CDR1 MDHEN and CDR2 SYDVKM. With 5 bases removed from V and 6 bases from J, the gap between germline ends came to 10 bases.

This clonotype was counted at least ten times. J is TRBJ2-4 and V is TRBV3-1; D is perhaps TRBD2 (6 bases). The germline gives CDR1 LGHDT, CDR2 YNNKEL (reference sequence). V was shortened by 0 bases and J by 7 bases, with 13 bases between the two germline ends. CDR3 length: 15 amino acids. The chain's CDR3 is CASSQDAGRGNIQYF. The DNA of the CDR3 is TGTGCCAGCAGCCAAGACGCGGGACGGGGGAACATTCAGTACTTC.

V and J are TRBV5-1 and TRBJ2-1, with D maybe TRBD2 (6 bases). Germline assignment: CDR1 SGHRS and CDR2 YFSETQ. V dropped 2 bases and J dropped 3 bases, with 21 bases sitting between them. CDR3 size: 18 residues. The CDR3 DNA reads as TGCGCCAGCAGCTTCCATCGCGATAGCGGAGAAAACTACAATGAGCAGTTCTTC. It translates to CASSFHRDSGENYNEQFF.

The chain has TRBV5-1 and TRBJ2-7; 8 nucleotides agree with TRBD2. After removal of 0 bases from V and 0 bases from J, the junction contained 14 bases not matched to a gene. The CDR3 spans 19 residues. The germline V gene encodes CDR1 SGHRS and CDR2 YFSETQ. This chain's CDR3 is CASSLGGVLAGASSYEQYF. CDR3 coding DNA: TGCGCCAGCAGCTTGGGTGGGGTCCTAGCGGGCGCCAGCTCCTACGAGCAGTACTTC.

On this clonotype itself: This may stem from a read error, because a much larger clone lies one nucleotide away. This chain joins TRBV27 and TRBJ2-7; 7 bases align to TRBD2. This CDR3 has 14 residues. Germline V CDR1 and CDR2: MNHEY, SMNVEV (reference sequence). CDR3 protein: CASSSAGPTYEQHF. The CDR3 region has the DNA TGTGCCAGCAGTTCAGCGGGGCCGACCTACGAGCAGCACTTC.

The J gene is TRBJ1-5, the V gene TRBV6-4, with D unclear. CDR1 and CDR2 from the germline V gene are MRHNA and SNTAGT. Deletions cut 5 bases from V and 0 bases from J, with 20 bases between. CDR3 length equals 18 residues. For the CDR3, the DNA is TGTGCCAGCAGTAATAAGTGGCAGGATGAATATAGCAATCAGCCCCAGCATTTT. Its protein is CASSNKWQDEYSNQPQHF.

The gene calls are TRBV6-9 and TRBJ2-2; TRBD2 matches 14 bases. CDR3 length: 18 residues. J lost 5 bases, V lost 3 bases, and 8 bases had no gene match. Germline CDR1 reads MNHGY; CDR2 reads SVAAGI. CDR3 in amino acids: CASSYGGLAGVVTGELFF. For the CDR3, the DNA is TGTGCCAGCAGTTACGGGGGACTAGCGGGAGTTGTTACCGGGGAGCTGTTTTTT.